This is a list of T cell receptor beta chains from one sample in a study of cytomegalovirus exposure and HLA in healthy donors. Clones were sequenced by immunoSEQ multiplex PCR, and TCRdb holds only the in-frame ones, with some missing. The data show roughly 190,000 clones, about 13% seen once. Source material: PBMCs. All receptors come from a man over 45 in good health and CMV-seropositive. The CDR3 runs from the conserved cysteine through the conserved F or W. D genes are given only for firm matches. Size is stated for part of the rows, as once, few or many counts, or as a class when the clone is expanded.

TRBJ2-5,TRBD2,NA,TRBV2,15,TGTGCCAGCAGTGAAGCGCGGGGGGAACAAGAGACCCAGTACTTC,CASSEARGEQETQYF
TRBJ1-2,TRBD1,NA,TRBV9,15,TGTGCCAGCAGCGTAGACAGGGGATCTAACTATGGCTACACCTTC,CASSVDRGSNYGYTF
TRBJ2-3,NA,NA,TRBV5-4,16,TGTGCCAGCGAACAGAGAAGAGGGGGGGAAGGAGATACGCAGTATTTT,CASEQRRGGEGDTQYF
TRBJ1-6,NA,few,TRBV2,16,TGTGCCAGCAGCTCTCTTTGGAGTACGAAGAAGTCAGCCCTCCACTTT,CASSSLWSTKKSALHF
TRBJ2-1,TRBD1,few,TRBV19,15,TGTGCCAGTAGACTAGACAGGGGCTCCTACAATGAGCAGTTCTTC,CASRLDRGSYNEQFF
TRBJ1-3,NA,few,TRBV28,15,TGTGCCAGCACCCTCGGGGGGCGCACTGGAAACACCATATATTTT,CASTLGGRTGNTIYF
TRBJ2-2,NA,NA,TRBV7-5,15,TGTGCCAGAAGCGCGGGACAGGGAGACACCGGGGAGCTGTTTTTT,CARSAGQGDTGELFF
TRBJ1-3,NA,NA,TRBV5-4,16,TGTGCCAGCAGCTTGGACAGCTTAGTCTCTGGAAACACCATATATTTT,CASSLDSLVSGNTIYF
TRBJ2-3,NA,NA,TRBV9,15,TGTGCCAGCAGCGTAGAGCAGGGGAGCACAGATACGCAGTATTTT,CASSVEQGSTDTQYF
TRBJ2-5,NA,NA,TRBV5-1,15,TGCGCCAGCAGCTTAAGAGACAGCAGCGAAGAGACCCAGTACTTC,CASSLRDSSEETQYF
TRBJ2-3,TRBD1,few,TRBV30,15,TGTGCCTGGAGTCAGGGGGCCCGCAGCACAGATACGCAGTATTTT,CAWSQGARSTDTQYF
TRBJ2-1,TRBD2,NA,TRBV29-1,11,TGCAGCGTTGGGGGAGGGAATGAGCAGTTCTTC,CSVGGGNEQFF
TRBJ1-2,NA,NA,TRBV5-1,12,TGCGCCAGCAGCTCCCTAGACTATGGCTACACCTTC,CASSSLDYGYTF
TRBJ2-1,TRBD2,once,TRBV20-1,11,TGCAGGGGGGTCGCGGGGGATGAGCAGTTCTTC,CRGVAGDEQFF
TRBJ1-2,NA,few,TRBV11-2,10,TGTGCCAGCAGCGCCCAGGGCTACACCTTC,CASSAQGYTF
TRBJ2-2,TRBD1,few,TRBV7-2,17,TGTGCCAGCAGCCCAAAGGACAGGGTCGCGAACACCGGGGAGCTGTTTTTT,CASSPKDRVANTGELFF
TRBJ1-1,TRBD1,few,TRBV6-6,15,TGTGCCAGCAGCGAAATTGGACAGGGGAACACTGAAGCTTTCTTT,CASSEIGQGNTEAFF
TRBJ2-2,NA,few,TRBV9,11,TGTGCCAGCAGCCCCCGGACAGAGCTGTTTTTT,CASSPRTELFF
TRBJ1-2,NA,few,TRBV15,11,TGTGCCACCAGCAGAGCAGACAGGTTGTGCTTC,CATSRADRLCF
TRBJ1-2,NA,NA,TRBV5-1,17,TGCGCCAGCAGCTTGGGACGCCTCGCGGGGAGTTGGGAGGACTACACCTTC,CASSLGRLAGSWEDYTF
TRBJ2-3,TRBD2,NA,TRBV5-1,16,TGCGCCAGCAGCTTGGCTTTAGCGGGGGGCACAGATACGCAGTATTTT,CASSLALAGGTDTQYF
TRBJ1-2,TRBD1,few,TRBV5-4,17,TGTGCCAGCAGCTGGGGGACAGGGCTTTCTATAGGGGGTGGCTACACCTTC,CASSWGTGLSIGGGYTF
TRBJ2-3,TRBD2,few,TRBV7-3,17,TGTGCCAGCAGCTCGGGACTAGCGGGGGGTGCGACAGATACGCAGTATTTT,CASSSGLAGGATDTQYF
TRBJ1-2,NA,NA,TRBV5-1,18,TGCGCCAGCAGCCCCCGGCCCGGACCAGTGGGAGCTAACTATGGCTACACCTTC,CASSPRPGPVGANYGYTF
TRBJ2-7,TRBD1,few,TRBV4-1,14,TGCGCCAGCCCTGGACAGGGGAGGCGGTACGAGCAGTACTTC,CASPGQGRRYEQYF
TRBJ1-3,NA,NA,TRBV9,17,TGTGCCAGCAGCGTAAAGAGAAACAGCCGCTCTGGAAACACCATATATTTT,CASSVKRNSRSGNTIYF
TRBJ1-2,TRBD1,NA,TRBV4-3,15,TGCGCCAGCAGCTCCGGTGGGACAGGGGTCTATGGCTACACCTTC,CASSSGGTGVYGYTF
TRBJ2-3,TRBD2,few,TRBV7-2,16,TGTGCCAGCAGCTTAGGCGGGGGGGCAGGAACAGATACGCAGTATTTT,CASSLGGGAGTDTQYF
TRBJ1-3,NA,NA,TRBV4-3,15,TGCGCCAGCAGCCAAGATCGCGGCGCTGGAAACACCATATATTTT,CASSQDRGAGNTIYF
TRBJ2-2,TRBD1,NA,TRBV5-4,16,TGTGCCAGCAGCATAAATCAGGGGGCGGACACCGGGGAGCTGTTTTTT,CASSINQGADTGELFF
TRBJ1-1,TRBD1,NA,TRBV6-5,15,TGTGCCAGCAGACCCCCGACAGGGGACGGCACTGAAGCTTTCTTT,CASRPPTGDGTEAFF
TRBJ1-4,NA,NA,TRBV19,14,TGTGCCAGTAGTGGGGGGGCAACAGGGGAAAAACTGTTTTTT,CASSGGATGEKLFF